This T cell receptor (beta chain) is drawn from a study of blood T cells in healthy people across ages. Study results and caveats: Greater diversity and more naive CD4+ cells were seen in long-lived donors than in aged donors. Strong correlation was found linking TCR beta diversity to naive T cell percentage.

Ten or more counts support this clonotype. Its antigen is unidentified. A second PCR of 7 to 11 cycles used a sample-barcoded 5' primer and a J-beta primer mix. Each of the cDNA molecules was tagged by a template-switch adaptor with 12 random nucleotides. One entry per CDR3 protein results from TCRdb running MiXCR on the 5' RACE reads. The sample yields under 750,000 distinct CDR3 sequences, less than 60% seen once. Isolating PBMCs gave at least 6.5 million of these cells per sample. This TCR was sampled from an elderly man in good health. The sample consisted of blood.

CDR3 in DNA: TGTGCCAGCAGTTACTATTTCTCAACCCGCACAGATACGCAGTATTTT. Amino acids: CASSYYFSTRTDTQYF. The gene calls are TRBV6-5 and TRBJ2-3; D is ambiguous. The V gene lost 1 base and the J gene lost 1 base, with 12 bases spanning the gap. There are 16 residues in the CDR3. Germline CDR1 reads MNHEY; CDR2 reads SVGAGI.